What follows are 27 T cell receptor beta chains derived from one specimen sequenced in a study of OX40 agonist ivuxolimab in advanced cancers. Libraries were prepared by immunoSEQ multiplex PCR; TCRdb keeps only in-frame clonotypes and omits some of them. The sample consists of 130,000 or so clones, around 93% of them appearing once. Here the sequenced sample was CD4+ or CD8+ T cells sorted from blood, taken in a trial of the OX40 agonist ivuxolimab. The receptors here all came from an adult with an advanced solid tumor such as melanoma, head and neck, liver or kidney cancer.

This rearrangement joins TRBV6-5 to TRBJ2-7; the match to TRBD2 covers 11 bases. Looked up from germline, CDR1 is MNHEY and CDR2 is SVGAGI. CDR3 length equals 15 residues. J lost 6 bases, V lost 11 bases, and 15 bases had no gene match. CDR3 amino acids: CAAQTSGSYTGEQYF. CDR3 DNA: TGTGCCGCTCAAACTAGCGGGAGCTATACTGGCGAGCAGTACTTC.

V usage is TRBV6-5 and J usage is TRBJ2-7; D is perhaps TRBD2 (6 bases). Germline CDR1 MNHEY, CDR2 SVGAGI. Trimming removed 6 bases from V and 2 bases from J, with 14 bases in between. The CDR3 has 14 residues. CDR3 residues: CASSTRGRTYEQYF. The CDR3, as DNA: TGTGCCAGCAGCACCCGGGGGAGGACCTACGAGCAGTACTTC.

The chain has TRBV9 and TRBJ2-1; a possible D gene is TRBD2 (5 bases). CDR3 length: 14 residues. V was trimmed by 3 bases and J by 7 bases, leaving 14 bases between them. Germline loops: CDR1 SGDLS, CDR2 YYNGEE. The CDR3: CASSAPITGNEQFF. The CDR3 bases are TGTGCCAGCAGCGCGCCTATAACGGGAAATGAGCAGTTCTTC. Based on the CDR3 plus reference TRBV9 and TRBJ2-1, the full variable domain is DSGVTQTPKHLITATGQRVTLRCSPRSGDLSVYWYQQSLDQGLQFLIQYYNGEERAKGNILERFSAQQFPDLHSELNLSSLELGDSALYFCASSAPITGNEQFFGPGTRLTVL.

This chain uses TRBV9 with TRBJ1-5, with 7 positions matching TRBD1. Losses at the gene ends were 4 bases for V and 4 bases for J; bases not matched to a gene: 8. Germline V gene lookup returns CDR1 SGDLS and CDR2 YYNGEE. The CDR3 contains 15 residues. The CDR3 sequence: CASSNQGGVNQPQHF. In nucleotides, the CDR3 is TGTGCCAGCAGCAATCAGGGGGGAGTTAATCAGCCCCAGCATTTT.

V is TRBV7-9 and J is TRBJ1-2; tentatively, D is TRBD1 (6 bases). The CDR3 runs 14 residues. Germline V gene data show CDR1 as SEHNR and CDR2 as FQNEAQ (reference sequence). V dropped 5 bases and J dropped 1 base, with 11 bases sitting between them. This CDR3 reads CASSPGALNYGYTF. The CDR3 DNA follows: TGTGCCAGCAGCCCAGGGGCACTTAACTATGGCTACACCTTC. Based on the CDR3 plus reference TRBV7-9 and TRBJ1-2, the full variable domain is DTGVSQNPRHKITKRGQNVTFRCDPISEHNRLYWYRQTLGQGPEFLTYFQNEAQLEKSRLLSDRFSAERPKGSFSTLEIQRTEQGDSAMYLCASSPGALNYGYTFGSGTRLTVV.

The rearrangement joins TRBV6-1 to TRBJ2-7; 8 nucleotides match TRBD1. This CDR3 has 13 residues. The germline V gene encodes CDR1 MNHNS and CDR2 SASEGT. J lost 2 bases, V lost 6 bases, and 3 bases had no gene match. CDR3 sequence (DNA): TGTGCCAGCAGCCGACAGGGGACCTACGAGCAGTACTTC. It encodes CASSRQGTYEQYF.

The chain recombines TRBV5-1 with TRBJ2-6; 9 bases agree with TRBD1. The J segment lost 2 bases and the V segment lost 3 bases, leaving 3 bases of the junction unmatched. Germline CDR1 is SGHRS and CDR2 is YFSETQ. The CDR3 is made up of 16 amino acids. The CDR3 coding sequence is TGCGCCAGCAGCTATGACAGGGGGGCTGGGGCCAACGTCCTGACTTTC. Translation gives CASSYDRGAGANVLTF.

This sequence joins TRBV28 and TRBJ1-5; D remains unclear. Deletions cut 7 bases from V and 0 bases from J, with 16 bases between. CDR1 MDHEN and CDR2 SYDVKM come from the germline V gene. The CDR3 spans 16 residues. The CDR3 here is CASTTGPLYSNQPQHF. CDR3 nucleotides: TGTGCCAGCACCACCGGGCCCCTTTATAGCAATCAGCCCCAGCATTTT.

This clone has just one count. The chain uses TRBV5-1 and TRBJ1-4, with 7 bases that match TRBD1. With 0 bases clipped from V and 5 bases from J, the junction kept 4 bases outside the gene matches. This CDR3 is 15 amino acids long. In germline, CDR1 is SGHRS, CDR2 YFSETQ. The CDR3 here is CASSLGGTANEKLFF. Here the CDR3 DNA reads TGCGCCAGCAGCTTGGGGGGGACAGCGAATGAAAAACTGTTTTTT.

The genes are TRBV6-6 and TRBJ1-5, with D hard to call. The CDR3 runs 13 residues. Deletions cut 2 bases from V and 4 bases from J, with 6 bases between. From germline, CDR1 is MNHNY and CDR2 SVGAGI (reference sequence). Written as DNA, the CDR3 is TGTGCCAGCAGTTACGAGAGTAATCAGCCCCAGCATTTT. Translating it yields CASSYESNQPQHF.

This chain links TRBV7-9 with TRBJ1-2, with 9 bases aligning to TRBD1. The trim removed 2 bases at V and 8 bases at J, leaving 15 bases unmatched. The germline V gene encodes CDR1 SEHNR and CDR2 FQNEAQ (reference sequence). This CDR3 contains 17 residues. The CDR3 is CASSLRSTGDREEGYTF. The CDR3 DNA reads TGTGCCAGCAGCTTACGGTCTACCGGGGACAGGGAAGAAGGCTACACCTTC.

The J gene is TRBJ2-3, the V gene TRBV5-1; 15 bases match TRBD2. The germline V gene encodes CDR1 SGHRS and CDR2 YFSETQ. Trimming removed 4 bases from V and 1 base from J; junction bases left unmatched: 13. CDR3 length: 20 amino acids. CDR3 residues: CASSPRWTSGGALGTDTQYF. CDR3 DNA: TGCGCCAGCAGCCCCAGGTGGACTAGCGGGGGGGCCCTAGGCACAGATACGCAGTATTTT.

The V gene is TRBV5-4, the J gene TRBJ2-4; D might be TRBD2 (7 bases). Germline V lookup: CDR1 SGHNT, CDR2 YYREEE (reference sequence). The CDR3 extends over 16 amino acids. V lost 3 bases and J 1 base, leaving 14 bases between the germline ends. CDR3 nucleotides: TGTGCCAGCAGCTCCTACGGGGGGCCGGCCAAAAACATTCAGTACTTC. This translates into CASSSYGGPAKNIQYF.

The chain couples TRBV5-6 to TRBJ1-6, with D hard to call. This CDR3 region has 14 residues. V lost 0 bases and J 6 bases, leaving 7 bases between the germline ends. The germline CDR1 and CDR2 sequences are SGHDT and YYEEEE. The CDR3 region is CASSLGRSNSPLHF. DNA of the CDR3: TGTGCCAGCAGCTTGGGTCGGAGTAATTCACCCCTCCACTTT.

The CDR3 DNA follows: TGTGCCAGCAGCTTAAACGGCGGAACGAACACCGGGGAGCTGTTTTTT. It encodes CASSLNGGTNTGELFF. The chain links TRBV7-3 to TRBJ2-2; no clear D gene. This CDR3 region has 16 residues. From germline, CDR1 is SGHTA and CDR2 FQGTGA. V shed 1 base and J shed 0 bases, with 9 bases lying between them.

This chain joins TRBV19 and TRBJ1-1, with no clear D. Germline CDR1 and CDR2: LNHDA and SQIVND (reference sequence). Trimming pared 3 bases from V and 1 base from J, leaving 3 bases between. This CDR3 is built from 12 residues. The CDR3 loop is CASSIRNTEAFF. In DNA form, the CDR3 reads TGTGCCAGTAGTATCAGGAACACTGAAGCTTTCTTT.

This chain uses TRBV7-2 with TRBJ2-3; TRBD1 matches 10 bases. CDR1 and CDR2 (germline): SGHTA, FQGNSA. The CDR3 consists of 18 residues. The junction had 13 bases not matched to a gene; V was cut back by 4 bases and J by 3 bases. CDR3 sequence: CASSYRGTGASWTDTQYF. CDR3 coding DNA: TGTGCCAGCAGCTATAGGGGGACAGGGGCCTCATGGACAGATACGCAGTATTTT.

This sequence joins TRBV29-1 and TRBJ1-5; the D is unclear. The CDR3 extends over 12 amino acids. Trimming shortened V by 8 bases and J by 0 bases, and 8 bases separated the two germline ends. Germline V CDR1 and CDR2: SQVTM, ANQGSEA. CDR3 DNA sequence: TGCAGCACTAAAGATAGCAATCAGCCCCAGCATTTT. This sequence encodes CSTKDSNQPQHF.

V is TRBV19 and J is TRBJ2-2; D is possibly TRBD1 (6 bases). The CDR3 is 15 residues long. Trimming left V 7 bases short and J 0 bases short, with 12 bases between. Germline CDR1 LNHDA, CDR2 SQIVND (reference sequence). CDR3 coding DNA: TGTGCCAGTAAAACAGGGCTGACGAACACCGGGGAGCTGTTTTTT. Translating gives CASKTGLTNTGELFF. The full variable domain, rest sourced from reference TRBV19 and TRBJ2-2, is DGGITQSPKYLFRKEGQNVTLSCEQNLNHDAMYWYRQDPGQGLRLIYYSQIVNDFQKGDIAEGYSVSREKKESFPLTVTSAQKNPTAFYLCASKTGLTNTGELFFGEGSRLTVL.

The gene calls are TRBV18 and TRBJ1-1; tentative D call: TRBD1 (6 bases). The germline V gene has CDR1 KGHSH and CDR2 LQKENI. The CDR3 loop spans 15 amino acids. The V and J ends lost 4 bases and 3 bases respectively, with 15 bases between them. In nucleotides, the CDR3 is TGTGCCAGCTCACGCCGACAGGAATCTTACACTGAAGCTTTCTTT. Amino acids: CASSRRQESYTEAFF. Together with reference TRBV18 and TRBJ1-1, the CDR3 gives the full variable domain: NAGVMQNPRHLVRRRGQEARLRCSPMKGHSHVYWYRQLPEEGLKFMVYLQKENIIDESGMPKERFSAEFPKEGPSILRIQQVVRGDSAAYFCASSRRQESYTEAFFGQGTRLTVV.

The chain joins TRBV9 to TRBJ2-4; D may match TRBD1 or TRBD2 (6 bases each). The CDR3 contains 17 residues. Germline CDR1 reads SGDLS; CDR2 reads YYNGEE. The V gene lost 4 bases and the J gene lost 0 bases, with 17 bases spanning the gap. For the CDR3, the DNA is TGTGCCAGCAGCCCCCGAGGGGGACTTCTAGCCAAAAACATTCAGTACTTC. Translation gives CASSPRGGLLAKNIQYF.

The chain combines TRBV6-5 with TRBJ1-2, with D perhaps matching TRBD1 (5 bases). The ends were cut back, 5 bases at V and 3 bases at J, with 7 bases in the middle. This CDR3 spans 12 amino acids. CDR1 and CDR2 (germline): MNHEY, SVGAGI. This CDR3 is CASSSRDYGYTF. CDR3 in DNA: TGTGCCAGCAGTAGCAGGGACTATGGCTACACCTTC.

V is TRBV6-5 and J is TRBJ1-2; TRBD1 aligns across 7 bases. CDR1 is MNHEY, CDR2 SVGAGI, per germline. V was pared by 5 bases and J by 4 bases, with 4 bases of the junction left unmatched. The CDR3 consists of 13 residues. The CDR3 region has the DNA TGTGCCAGCAGTCAGACAGGGATCTATGGCTACACCTTC. Encoded protein: CASSQTGIYGYTF.

This clone was observed a few times. This chain connects TRBV4-3 to TRBJ2-2; D is uncertain. This CDR3 spans 15 amino acids. V was cut by 4 bases and J by 6 bases, with 15 bases left in between. CDR1 and CDR2 (germline): LGHNA, YSLEER. The CDR3: CASSPADWRSGELFF. CDR3 in DNA: TGCGCCAGCAGCCCGGCAGATTGGCGGTCCGGGGAGCTGTTTTTT.

The rearrangement joins TRBV6-6 to TRBJ1-5, with 9 bases fitting TRBD1. V gave up 6 bases and J gave up 7 bases; unmatched junction bases: 10. Germline V lookup: CDR1 MNHNY, CDR2 SVGAGI (reference sequence). This CDR3 contains 15 residues. CDR3 sequence reads: CASSDRGTGPQPQHF. The CDR3 region has the DNA TGTGCCAGCAGCGACAGGGGGACAGGGCCCCAGCCCCAGCATTTT.

A note on this clone: Other DNA sequences in this sample translate to the same CDR3. This chain links TRBV5-1 with TRBJ1-2; D is possibly TRBD1 (5 bases). Between the trimmed V and J ends, which lost 2 bases and 7 bases, there was a span of 9 bases. Germline loops: CDR1 SGHRS, CDR2 YFSETQ. This CDR3 spans 12 amino acids. CDR3 protein: CASSLGAGGYTF. As DNA, the CDR3 is TGCGCCAGCAGCTTAGGGGCGGGTGGCTACACCTTC.

The chain links TRBV7-2 to TRBJ2-7, with TRBD2 identical over 10 bases. The V gene's germline CDR1 is SGHTA and CDR2 FQGNSA. V was pared by 0 bases and J by 9 bases, with 11 bases of the junction left unmatched. This CDR3 has 16 amino acids. The CDR3 DNA is TGTGCCAGCAGCTTAGCAGGTGGGCTAGCGGGAGAACGGCAGTACTTC. Its translation: CASSLAGGLAGERQYF.